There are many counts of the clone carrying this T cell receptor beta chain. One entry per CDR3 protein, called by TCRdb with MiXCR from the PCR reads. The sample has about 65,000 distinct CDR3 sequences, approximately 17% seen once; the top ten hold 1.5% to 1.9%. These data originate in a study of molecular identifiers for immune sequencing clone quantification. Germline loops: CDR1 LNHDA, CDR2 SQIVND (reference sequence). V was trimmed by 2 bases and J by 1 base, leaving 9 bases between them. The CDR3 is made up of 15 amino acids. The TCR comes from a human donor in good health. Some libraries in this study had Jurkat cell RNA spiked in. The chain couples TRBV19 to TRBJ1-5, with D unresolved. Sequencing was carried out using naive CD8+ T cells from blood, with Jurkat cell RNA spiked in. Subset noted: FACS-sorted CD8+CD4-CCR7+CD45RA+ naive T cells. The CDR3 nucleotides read TGTGCCAGTAGTATATTCCTTAGCAGCAATCAGCCCCAGCATTTT. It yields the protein CASSIFLSSNQPQHF.